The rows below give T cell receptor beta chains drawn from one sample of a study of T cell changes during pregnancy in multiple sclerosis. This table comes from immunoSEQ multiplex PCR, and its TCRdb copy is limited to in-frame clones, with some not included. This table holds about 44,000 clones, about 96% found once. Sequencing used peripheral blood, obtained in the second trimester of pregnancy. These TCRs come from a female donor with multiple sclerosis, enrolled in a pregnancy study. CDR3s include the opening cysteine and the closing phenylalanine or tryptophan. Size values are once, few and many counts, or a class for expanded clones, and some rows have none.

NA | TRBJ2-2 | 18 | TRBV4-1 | CASSQDGGRGINTGELFF
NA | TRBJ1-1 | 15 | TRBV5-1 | CASSLDGQGATEAFF
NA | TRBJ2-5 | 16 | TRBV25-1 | CASSFSGTSGKETQYF
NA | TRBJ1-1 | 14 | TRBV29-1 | CSVDGSGGGTEAFF
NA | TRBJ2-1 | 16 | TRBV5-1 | CASSYGLAGTYNEQFF
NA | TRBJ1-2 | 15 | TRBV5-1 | CASSLPDGISYGYTF
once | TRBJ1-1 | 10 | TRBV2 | CASRYTEAFF
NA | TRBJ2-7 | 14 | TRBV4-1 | CASSQGASFYEQYF
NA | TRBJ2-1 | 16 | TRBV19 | CASSILSGSSLNEQFF
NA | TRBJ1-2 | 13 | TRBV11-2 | CASSREGVYGYTF
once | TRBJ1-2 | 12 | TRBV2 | CATGQGAGGYTF
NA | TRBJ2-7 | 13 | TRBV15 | CATMNPTDYEQYF
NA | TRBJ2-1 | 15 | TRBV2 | CASSVGGSSYNEQFF
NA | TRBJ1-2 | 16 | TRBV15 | CATSRATVIANYGYTF
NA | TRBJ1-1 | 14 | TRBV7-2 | CASSLQGMNTEAFF
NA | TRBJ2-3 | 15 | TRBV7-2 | CASSLGGARTDTQYF
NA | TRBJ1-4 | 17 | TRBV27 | CASSPGGGPSTNEKLFF
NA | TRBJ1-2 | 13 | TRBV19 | CASSIGSSNGYTF
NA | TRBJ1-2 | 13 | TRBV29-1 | CSVPGRGYYGYTF
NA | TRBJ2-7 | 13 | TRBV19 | CASSISGSVEQYF
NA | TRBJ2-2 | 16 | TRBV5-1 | CASNAQDSLNTGELFF
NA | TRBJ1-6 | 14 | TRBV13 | CASSLGGQGASLHF
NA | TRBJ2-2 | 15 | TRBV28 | CASSQLAGATGELFF
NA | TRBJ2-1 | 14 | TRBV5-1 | CASRVGGSENEQFF
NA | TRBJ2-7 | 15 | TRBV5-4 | CASSFASGGSYEQYF
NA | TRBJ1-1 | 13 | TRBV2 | CAHRWWLNTEAFF
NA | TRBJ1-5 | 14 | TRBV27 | CASSPWTGVQPQHF
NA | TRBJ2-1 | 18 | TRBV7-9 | CASSSTGNGRRSYNEQFF
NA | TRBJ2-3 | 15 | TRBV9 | CASSVAGTARDTQYF